This TCR beta chain was identified in a study of T-cell reconstitution after alpha-beta-depleted transplantation in children. Study-wide findings and caveats: T-cell numbers and diversity, one year after transplant, stemmed largely from T cells that were newly produced. Expanded graft clones numbering several hundred reportedly gave rise to alpha-beta T cells about two months after transplant.

This clonotype was detected ten times or more. Antigen: not known. The CDR3 is made up of 15 amino acids. Germline loops: CDR1 MGHDK, CDR2 SYGVNS. V was shortened by 7 bases and J by 0 bases, with 15 bases between the two germline ends. Unique molecular identifiers were used in preparing the TCRbeta library. TCRdb redid the calling of the PCR reads with MiXCR, one entry per CDR3 protein. The repertoire holds roughly 200,000 distinct CDR3 sequences, with roughly 9.1% as singletons. The rearrangement joins TRBV25-1 to TRBJ1-2; maybe TRBD1 (6 bases). The source of this sequence is a male patient under 10 years old who had a stem cell transplant for acute myeloid leukemia, so the T cells may come from the graft donor. The sample was PBMCs, mostly from graft donor cells, taken 360 days after TCRalphabeta/CD19-depleted stem cell transplant. CDR3 loop: CASTRTGAANYGYTF. In DNA form, the CDR3 reads TGTGCCAGCACCCGAACGGGGGCAGCTAACTATGGCTACACCTTC.